This T cell receptor beta chain is drawn from a study of control samples from healthy donors and cancer patients. Sequencing was performed with immunoSEQ multiplex PCR; in TCRdb, only in-frame clones are kept and a portion is missing. The sample lists 20,000 to 25,000 clones, roughly 80% seen once, with approximately 25% in the top ten. The junction had 6 bases not matched to a gene; V was cut back by 6 bases and J by 0 bases. Germline V lookup: CDR1 MNHEY, CDR2 SMNVEV (reference sequence). The CDR3 totals 16 residues. This TCR came from a man between 60 and 70 years old with colorectal cancer. The rearrangement joins TRBV27 to TRBJ1-4; TRBD1 agrees at 8 bases. Material: PBMCs. CDR3 protein: CASSRTGRATNEKLFF. The CDR3 DNA reads as TGTGCCAGCAGCCGGACAGGGAGGGCAACTAATGAAAAACTGTTTTTT. Full variable domain (remainder filled in from reference TRBV27 and TRBJ1-4): EAQVTQNPRYLITVTGKKLTVTCSQNMNHEYMSWYRQDPGLGLRQIYYSMNVEVTDKGDVPEGYKVSRKEKRNFPLILESPSPNQTSLYFCASSRTGRATNEKLFFGSGTQLSVL.